The 17 T cell receptor beta chains below all came from one sample that was sequenced in a study of blood T cell repertoires in COVID-19 (dated by TCRdb to the early 2020s). Libraries were made using the immunoSEQ multiplex PCR assay. The source is immuneACCESS, and TCRdb retained only in-frame sequences with V and J called. Part of the clones is not carried over; for the studies checked, unresolved V genes explain less than half of this, and the remainder is unexplained. A total of over 120,000 clones appear in this sample, roughly 83% of them only once. The ten largest clones take up about 10% of the sample. The material sequenced was PBMCs or T cells enriched from blood (not recorded which). The source is a man aged 45-65 years who had recovered from COVID-19.

V and J are TRBV5-1 and TRBJ2-1, with TRBD2 identical over 9 bases. CDR3 length equals 18 residues. Germline lookup yields CDR1 SGHRS and CDR2 YFSETQ. V lost 5 bases, J lost 0 bases, and 12 bases stayed unmatched. In DNA form, the CDR3 reads TGCGCCAGCAGTGCGGGGGGGACTAGTCGGTCCTCCTACAATGAGCAGTTCTTC. This encodes CASSAGGTSRSSYNEQFF.

The chain carries TRBV4-3 and TRBJ2-3; TRBD2 matches at 7 bases. The length of the CDR3 is 16 residues. J gave up 2 bases and V 0 bases, and 5 bases lay outside the gene matches. Germline V CDR1 and CDR2: LGHNA, YSLEER. CDR3 in amino acids: CASSQDSLAHTDTQYF. In DNA, the CDR3 is TGCGCCAGCAGCCAAGACTCACTAGCGCACACAGATACGCAGTATTTT.

This chain joins TRBV5-1 and TRBJ2-1; D not certain. Germline V gives CDR1 SGHRS, CDR2 YFSETQ. This CDR3 has 11 amino acids. Trimming pared 4 bases from V and 5 bases from J, leaving 4 bases between. CDR3 sequence: CASSQDNEQFF. The CDR3 DNA sequence: TGCGCCAGCAGCCAGGACAATGAGCAGTTCTTC.

The J gene is TRBJ1-5, the V gene TRBV2, with 11 positions matching TRBD1. In germline, CDR1 is SNHLY, CDR2 FYNNEI. The length of the CDR3 is 14 residues. J was trimmed by 6 bases and V by 5 bases; bases with no gene match: 3. CDR3 sequence reads: CASSRTGGRQPQHF. DNA for the CDR3: TGTGCCAGCAGTAGGACAGGGGGCCGTCAGCCCCAGCATTTT.

J is TRBJ2-3 and V is TRBV11-3; 11 bases are shared with TRBD1. The CDR3 totals 17 residues. The germline CDR1 and CDR2 sequences are SGHNT and YENEEA. J was trimmed by 2 bases and V by 5 bases; bases with no gene match: 9. The DNA of the CDR3 is TGTGCCAGCAGCACCGGGACAGGGGGACCCACCACAGATACGCAGTATTTT. As protein: CASSTGTGGPTTDTQYF.

The chain uses TRBV21-1 and TRBJ2-2; the table calls TRBD2, which could not be checked here. TRBV21-1 is classified as a pseudogene. CDR3 length equals 17 residues. The DNA of the CDR3 is TGTGCCAGCAGCAACGGATCGGGTGGCCGAAACACCGGGGAGCTGTTTTTT. Its protein product is CASSNGSGGRNTGELFF.

The V and J genes are TRBV7-8 and TRBJ1-5, with 10 bases identical to TRBD1. This CDR3 region has 15 residues. Germline CDR1 reads SGHVS; CDR2 reads FQNEAQ. Unmatched junction bases numbered 7, after V lost 6 bases and J lost 5 bases. CDR3 sequence reads: CASRPTGGQDQPQHF. As DNA, the CDR3 is TGTGCCAGCAGACCGACAGGGGGCCAGGATCAGCCCCAGCATTTT. Filled out from reference TRBV7-8 and TRBJ1-5, the complete variable domain reads GAGVSQSPRYKVAKRGQDVALRCDPISGHVSLFWYQQALGQGPEFLTYFQNEAQLDKSGLPSDRFFAERPEGSVSTLKIQRTQQEDSAVYLCASRPTGGQDQPQHFGDGTRLSIL.

This chain joins TRBV19 and TRBJ2-1, with 8 bases matching TRBD2. The germline gives CDR1 LNHDA, CDR2 SQIVND (reference sequence). The CDR3 sequence is 17 residues long. V was pared by 7 bases and J by 0 bases, with 11 bases of the junction left unmatched. CDR3 bases: TGTGCCAGTATACCGGGGGGGGCCCAGAGCTCCTACAATGAGCAGTTCTTC. It is translated as CASIPGGAQSSYNEQFF.

The CDR3, as DNA: TGCGCCAGCAGCCAAGATGTGACTATCTCCTACAATGAGCAGTTCTTC. This encodes CASSQDVTISYNEQFF. The genes are TRBV4-1 and TRBJ2-1; D might be TRBD2 (5 bases). Germline CDR1 MGHRA, CDR2 YSYEKL. This CDR3 spans 16 amino acids. The V end was cut by 0 bases, the J end by 0 bases, with 9 bases between.

The V call is TRBV20-1, the J call TRBJ2-5; 12 positions agree with TRBD2. This CDR3 region has 17 residues. The V segment lost 3 bases and the J segment 4 bases; nucleotides outside the gene matches: 12. Germline V gene lookup returns CDR1 DFQATT and CDR2 SNEGSKA (reference sequence). The CDR3 nucleotides are TGCAGTGCTAGTCCCCTAGCGGGGGGGCCATCGCGAGAGACCCAGTACTTC. Residues: CSASPLAGGPSRETQYF.

This clone was counted a few times. This chain links TRBV5-1 with TRBJ1-4; TRBD1 matches at 7 bases. The CDR3 length is 12 residues. V was clipped by 10 bases and J by 6 bases; unmatched bases: 6. CDR1 is SGHRS, CDR2 YFSETQ, per germline. CDR3 loop: CAPAQGHEKLFF. In DNA, the CDR3 is TGCGCCCCAGCACAGGGGCATGAAAAACTGTTTTTT.

The V gene is TRBV7-2, the J gene TRBJ2-7; TRBD2 agrees at 14 bases. Germline loops: CDR1 SGHTA, CDR2 FQGNSA. V lost 5 bases and J lost 6; bases outside the gene matches: 9. The CDR3 has 16 amino acids. The CDR3 DNA is TGTGCCAGCAGCCCGGGACTAGCGGGGGTGCTGGGCGAGCAGTACTTC. Translating it yields CASSPGLAGVLGEQYF. The full variable domain, with the rest looked up from reference TRBV7-2 and TRBJ2-7, is GAGVSQSPSNKVTEKGKDVELRCDPISGHTALYWYRQSLGQGLEFLIYFQGNSAPDKSGLPSDRFSAERTGGSVSTLTIQRTQQEDSAVYLCASSPGLAGVLGEQYFGPGTRLTVT.

V is TRBV18 and J is TRBJ2-2; D may be TRBD1 (5 bases). Germline CDR1 reads KGHSH; CDR2 reads LQKENI. This CDR3 region has 16 residues. The V gene lost 5 bases and the J gene lost 0 bases, with 13 bases spanning the gap. Here the CDR3 reads CASSNKGYANTGELFF. In DNA, the CDR3 is TGTGCCAGCTCAAACAAGGGGTACGCGAACACCGGGGAGCTGTTTTTT.

This clone has only a few counts. The chain carries TRBV5-1 and TRBJ2-1; 7 bases fit TRBD1. CDR1 is SGHRS and CDR2 is YFSETQ in the germline V gene. J gave up 8 bases and V 4 bases, and 18 bases lay outside the gene matches. The length of the CDR3 is 17 residues. This CDR3 reads CASSPRAGTAKVDEQFF. The CDR3, as DNA: TGCGCCAGCAGCCCGCGGGCCGGGACAGCTAAAGTGGATGAGCAGTTCTTC.

This chain links TRBV7-2 with TRBJ2-5; D is undetermined. CDR3 length equals 13 residues. The germline V gene has CDR1 SGHTA and CDR2 FQGNSA. Trimming left V 6 bases short and J 7 bases short, with 15 bases between. The CDR3 coding sequence is TGTGCCAGCAGTACCGGGTCCCCGGGGACCCAGTACTTC. Residues: CASSTGSPGTQYF.

This chain joins TRBV5-1 and TRBJ1-1; a weak D match, TRBD1 (6 bases). V gave up 0 bases and J gave up 2 bases, with 8 bases separating them. This CDR3 comprises 14 residues. Germline V gene lookup returns CDR1 SGHRS and CDR2 YFSETQ. The CDR3 nucleotides read TGCGCCAGCAGCTTGGACAGGGTAAACACTGAAGCTTTCTTT. Translating it yields CASSLDRVNTEAFF.

CDR3 residues: CASSLFAGSGELFF. The CDR3 nucleotides read TGTGCCAGCAGCCTCTTCGCAGGGTCCGGGGAGCTGTTTTTT. The chain links TRBV3-1 (or the pseudogene TRBV3-2) to TRBJ2-2, with D tentatively TRBD1 (5 bases). Germline CDR1 and CDR2: LGHDT and YNNKEL (reference sequence). There are 14 residues in the CDR3. The V and J ends lost 4 bases and 6 bases respectively, with 12 bases between them.